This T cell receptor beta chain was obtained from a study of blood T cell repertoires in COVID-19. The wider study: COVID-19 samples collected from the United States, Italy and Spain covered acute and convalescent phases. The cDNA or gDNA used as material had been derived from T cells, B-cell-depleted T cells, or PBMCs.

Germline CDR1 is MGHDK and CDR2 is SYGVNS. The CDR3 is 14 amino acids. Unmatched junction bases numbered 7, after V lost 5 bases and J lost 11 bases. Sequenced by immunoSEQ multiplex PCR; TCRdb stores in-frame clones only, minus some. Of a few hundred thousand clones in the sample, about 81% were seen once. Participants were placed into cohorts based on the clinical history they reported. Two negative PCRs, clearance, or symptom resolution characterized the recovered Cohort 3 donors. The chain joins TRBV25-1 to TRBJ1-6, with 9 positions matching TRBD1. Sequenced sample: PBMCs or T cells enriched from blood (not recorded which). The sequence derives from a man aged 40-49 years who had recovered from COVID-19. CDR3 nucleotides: TGTGCCAGCAGTCGACAGGGGGTCCTAGCACCCCTCCACTTT. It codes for CASSRQGVLAPLHF.